The next 30 T cell receptor beta chains were all read from a single sample in a study of T cell responses to AZD1222 COVID-19 vaccine. Profiling relied on immunoSEQ multiplex PCR, and the TCRdb table lists in-frame clones only, not all of them. The profile shows about 76,000 clones, around nine tenths of them singletons. The sequences come from peripheral blood, collected on day 0 of AZD1222 vaccination. The receptors derive from an adult in good health.

The chain links TRBV5-1 to TRBJ2-1; TRBD2 matches at 12 bases. Germline trimming cut 3 bases from V and 9 bases from J; bases unmatched to any gene: 16. There are 18 residues in the CDR3. Germline CDR1 is SGHRS and CDR2 is YFSETQ. The CDR3 DNA reads as TGCGCCAGCAGCTCCCTCGCACCTCTAGCGGGAGGGTCCGGTGAGCAGTTCTTC. This gives the protein CASSSLAPLAGGSGEQFF.

This sequence joins TRBV28 and TRBJ1-1; 8 nucleotides line up with TRBD1. This CDR3 has 16 residues. The V segment lost 3 bases and the J segment 5 bases; nucleotides outside the gene matches: 11. Germline CDR1 and CDR2: MDHEN and SYDVKM. CDR3 DNA sequence: TGTGCCAGCAGTTTTCGCTTCAGGGGGCTAGTTACTGAAGCTTTCTTT. Its translation is CASSFRFRGLVTEAFF.

The J gene is TRBJ2-1, the V gene TRBV9; D could derive from TRBD1 or TRBD2 (6 bases each). The germline V gene encodes CDR1 SGDLS and CDR2 YYNGEE. The CDR3 length is 15 residues. The ends were cut back, 0 bases at V and 5 bases at J, with 12 bases in the middle. CDR3 amino acids: CASSVAGEDNNEQFF. The CDR3 region has the DNA TGTGCCAGCAGCGTAGCAGGGGAGGACAACAATGAGCAGTTCTTC.

The CDR3 DNA follows: TGTGCCAGCTCGGAGAAGACGTCGGGCTACACCTTC. Protein: CASSEKTSGYTF. This chain uses TRBV18 with TRBJ1-2; D not resolved. Germline-derived CDR1 and CDR2 are KGHSH and LQKENI. V was cut by 6 bases and J by 8 bases, with 13 bases left in between. The CDR3 covers 12 residues.

This rearrangement joins TRBV9 to TRBJ2-1, with no clear D. The CDR3 covers 13 residues. Trimming took off 6 bases at V and 6 bases at J, with 13 bases between the two ends. From germline, CDR1 is SGDLS and CDR2 YYNGEE. The CDR3 DNA follows: TGTGCCAGCAATCGTCTGGTCGGCAATGAGCAGTTCTTC. Translation gives CASNRLVGNEQFF.

The V call is TRBV6-5, the J call TRBJ1-1, with D tentatively TRBD1 (6 bases). CDR3 length: 13 amino acids. Trimming pared 5 bases from V and 1 base from J, leaving 8 bases between. CDR1 and CDR2 (germline): MNHEY, SVGAGI. Here the CDR3 DNA reads TGTGCCAGCAGTACAGGGACGAACACTGAAGCTTTCTTT. Its protein product is CASSTGTNTEAFF.

V and J are TRBV3-1 (or the pseudogene TRBV3-2) and TRBJ2-5; TRBD2 agrees at 9 bases. J gave up 5 bases and V 4 bases, and 11 bases lay outside the gene matches. Germline CDR1 reads LGHDT; CDR2 reads YNNKEL (reference sequence). The CDR3 has 16 amino acids. In nucleotides, the CDR3 is TGTGCCAGCAGCCCTTTTTTTGGCGGGGGGGTGGAGACCCAGTACTTC. This sequence encodes CASSPFFGGGVETQYF.

A single count supports this clone. CDR3 sequence: CASSFKWGNEQFF. Here the CDR3 DNA reads TGTGCCAGCAGCTTTAAGTGGGGTAATGAGCAGTTCTTC. The V and J genes are TRBV7-8 and TRBJ2-1, with unresolved D. Germline values: CDR1 SGHVS, CDR2 FQNEAQ. V dropped 3 bases and J dropped 7 bases, with 10 bases sitting between them. The CDR3 totals 13 residues.

The chain employs TRBV27 and TRBJ1-6, with 9 bases aligning to TRBD1. The germline V gene encodes CDR1 MNHEY and CDR2 SMNVEV (reference sequence). The V gene end was trimmed by 6 bases and the J gene end by 9 bases; junction bases not matched to a gene: 21. The length of the CDR3 is 19 residues. CDR3 DNA sequence: TGTGCCAGCAGGACCTACGGGAGTCGGGACAGGGTAGAGGGTTCACCCCTCCACTTT. Translation: CASRTYGSRDRVEGSPLHF.

The genes are TRBV4-2 and TRBJ1-1; D unclear. Germline V gives CDR1 LGHNA, CDR2 YNFKEQ. Trimming shortened V by 3 bases and J by 8 bases, and 10 bases separated the two germline ends. CDR3 length: 12 residues. The CDR3 sequence: CASSQERQEAFF. CDR3 nucleotides: TGTGCCAGCAGCCAGGAGCGGCAGGAAGCTTTCTTT.

Here the CDR3 DNA reads TGTGCCAGCAGTCCCCCGGGACTAGCGGGGGGGAGCACCACAGATACGCAGTATTTT. It yields the protein CASSPPGLAGGSTTDTQYF. The rearrangement joins TRBV28 to TRBJ2-3; 16 nucleotides line up with TRBD2. V was clipped by 5 bases and J by 2 bases; unmatched bases: 10. The germline CDR1 and CDR2 sequences are MDHEN and SYDVKM. This CDR3 spans 19 amino acids.

The chain carries TRBV27 and TRBJ1-6; D is unclear. The CDR3 runs to 15 residues. The germline CDR1 and CDR2 sequences are MNHEY and SMNVEV (reference sequence). Trimming removed 7 bases from V and 4 bases from J, with 14 bases in between. For the CDR3, the DNA is TGTGCCAGCAAACCCCTCGTGGATTATAATTCACCCCTCCACTTT. This encodes CASKPLVDYNSPLHF.

This clone was seen just once. The V gene is TRBV6-1, the J gene TRBJ1-1; D is possibly TRBD1 (5 bases). The V gene's germline CDR1 is MNHNS and CDR2 SASEGT. V dropped 0 bases and J dropped 5 bases, with 16 bases sitting between them. CDR3 length: 16 amino acids. CDR3 nucleotide sequence: TGTGCCAGCAGTGAAGCGGGACTTGGGGGGTTTACTGAAGCTTTCTTT. It is translated as CASSEAGLGGFTEAFF.

This chain connects TRBV29-1 to TRBJ2-3; 8 positions agree with TRBD1. The CDR3 has 13 residues. Germline V gives CDR1 SQVTM, CDR2 ANQGSEA. J gave up 2 bases and V 8 bases, and 6 bases lay outside the gene matches. Written as DNA, the CDR3 is TGCAGCTATGGGGGACAGGACACAGATACGCAGTATTTT. Amino acids: CSYGGQDTDTQYF.

As DNA, the CDR3 is TGTGCCAGCAGCTCCGGACAGGGACCCTACGAGCAGTACTTC. Translation: CASSSGQGPYEQYF. This rearrangement joins TRBV7-3 to TRBJ2-7; 8 bases fit TRBD1. V lost 4 bases and J lost 2; bases outside the gene matches: 4. CDR1 is SGHTA and CDR2 is FQGTGA in the germline V gene. The CDR3 spans 14 residues.

The gene calls are TRBV29-1 and TRBJ1-1; unclear D gene. V lost 4 bases, J lost 1 base, and 4 bases lay in between. Germline CDR1 is SQVTM and CDR2 is ANQGSEA. The CDR3 is made up of 11 amino acids. As DNA, the CDR3 is TGCAGCGTTGGAGAGAACACTGAAGCTTTCTTT. This codes for CSVGENTEAFF.

Here the CDR3 reads CASSPPYTDTQYF. The CDR3, as DNA: TGTGCCAGCAGTCCCCCCTACACAGATACGCAGTATTTT. V gene TRBV28 combines with J gene TRBJ2-3; no reliable D call. Trimming took off 5 bases at V and 2 bases at J, with 8 bases between the two ends. Germline assignment: CDR1 MDHEN and CDR2 SYDVKM. The CDR3 consists of 13 residues.

The V gene is TRBV2, the J gene TRBJ1-6, with TRBD1 matching 7 bases. This CDR3 region has 14 residues. With V trimmed by 7 bases and J by 6 bases, 6 bases remained unmatched. From germline, CDR1 is SNHLY and CDR2 FYNNEI. CDR3 DNA: TGTGCCAGCAATTTTTACAGGGGTAATTCACCCCTCCACTTT. This encodes CASNFYRGNSPLHF. The whole variable domain, filled in from reference TRBV2 and TRBJ1-6, reads EPEVTQTPSHQVTQMGQEVILRCVPISNHLYFYWYRQILGQKVEFLVSFYNNEISEKSEIFDDQFSVERPDGSNFTLKIRSTKLEDSAMYFCASNFYRGNSPLHFGNGTRLTVT.

This clone occurred once. The chain links TRBV15 to TRBJ2-5; TRBD2 is a possible D gene (5 bases). The germline CDR1 and CDR2 sequences are LNHNV and YYDKDF (reference sequence). CDR3 length: 19 residues. V gave up 0 bases and J gave up 6 bases, with 26 bases separating them. This CDR3 reads CATSRDRVGSAGSGKTQYF. CDR3 nucleotides: TGTGCCACCAGCAGAGATCGCGTCGGGTCCGCAGGATCCGGGAAGACCCAGTACTTC.

The chain uses TRBV28 and TRBJ1-3; TRBD1 agrees at 7 bases. Germline trimming cut 8 bases from V and 8 bases from J; bases unmatched to any gene: 12. This CDR3 has 14 amino acids. CDR1 is MDHEN, CDR2 SYDVKM, per germline. The CDR3 DNA is TGTGCCAGCGGATTACAGGGGAGCGGACACACCATATATTTT. Its protein is CASGLQGSGHTIYF.

The chain has TRBV7-3 and TRBJ1-6; the D is unclear. V was cut by 8 bases and J by 7 bases, with 12 bases left in between. Germline-derived CDR1 and CDR2 are SGHTA and FQGTGA. The CDR3 spans 13 residues. The CDR3 sequence: CASGRDGNSPLHF. CDR3 bases: TGTGCCAGCGGTCGGGATGGGAATTCACCCCTCCACTTT.

This clone was seen only once. V is TRBV2 and J is TRBJ1-1; 8 nucleotides line up with TRBD1. This CDR3 has 14 amino acids. Germline values: CDR1 SNHLY, CDR2 FYNNEI. Trimming removed 5 bases from V and 5 bases from J; junction bases left unmatched: 7. DNA for the CDR3: TGTGCCAGCAGTCAACGACAGGGGAGAACTGAAGCTTTCTTT. Its protein is CASSQRQGRTEAFF. Full variable domain (rest looked up from reference TRBV2 and TRBJ1-1): EPEVTQTPSHQVTQMGQEVILRCVPISNHLYFYWYRQILGQKVEFLVSFYNNEISEKSEIFDDQFSVERPDGSNFTLKIRSTKLEDSAMYFCASSQRQGRTEAFFGQGTRLTVV.

The rearrangement joins TRBV24-1 to TRBJ2-1, with D possibly TRBD1 on 6 matching bases. The CDR3 is 16 residues long. Per germline, CDR1 KGHDR and CDR2 SFDVKD. The V end was cut by 4 bases, the J end by 4 bases, with 16 bases between. The CDR3 loop is CATSDTGTSRYNEQFF. The CDR3 region has the DNA TGTGCCACCAGTGACACCGGGACATCTCGGTACAATGAGCAGTTCTTC.

This chain joins TRBV5-1 and TRBJ2-2; no definite D call. The germline V gene encodes CDR1 SGHRS and CDR2 YFSETQ. This CDR3 is built from 14 residues. V lost 4 bases and J lost 1, with 8 bases in between. CDR3 sequence reads: CASSTRMNTGELFF. The CDR3 coding sequence is TGCGCCAGCAGCACACGGATGAACACCGGGGAGCTGTTTTTT. Filled out from reference TRBV5-1 and TRBJ2-2, the complete variable domain reads KAGVTQTPRYLIKTRGQQVTLSCSPISGHRSVSWYQQTPGQGLQFLFEYFSETQRNKGNFPGRFSGRQFSNSRSEMNVSTLELGDSALYLCASSTRMNTGELFFGEGSRLTVL.

The count of this clone is one. V is TRBV19 and J is TRBJ1-3; 7 bases are a match to TRBD1. V lost 6 bases to trimming and J lost 0 bases; unmatched junction nucleotides: 11. Germline V gene lookup returns CDR1 LNHDA and CDR2 SQIVND (reference sequence). The CDR3 loop spans 17 amino acids. The CDR3 DNA reads as TGTGCCAGTAGCCCCTCAAGGGGACAGATCTCTGGAAACACCATATATTTT. It encodes CASSPSRGQISGNTIYF.

The rearrangement uses TRBV3-1 (or the pseudogene TRBV3-2) and TRBJ1-4; D is possibly TRBD1 (5 bases). From germline, CDR1 is LGHDT and CDR2 YNNKEL (reference sequence). This CDR3 comprises 15 residues. Trimming shortened V by 4 bases and J by 3 bases, and 12 bases separated the two germline ends. Here the CDR3 DNA reads TGTGCCAGCAGCCTCCGAGGAGGGGCTAATGAAAAACTGTTTTTT. Residues: CASSLRGGANEKLFF.

The table lists this clone with a few counts. The chain is built from TRBV2 and TRBJ1-5; 9 bases fit TRBD1. Germline V gene data show CDR1 as SNHLY and CDR2 as FYNNEI. The CDR3 covers 14 residues. Unmatched junction bases numbered 6, after V lost 7 bases and J lost 5 bases. CDR3 sequence (DNA): TGTGCCAGCACTTCGGACAGGGGTGATCAGCCCCAGCATTTT. This codes for CASTSDRGDQPQHF.

The gene calls are TRBV9 and TRBJ1-2; a possible D gene is TRBD1 (5 bases). The CDR3 has 13 amino acids. Germline CDR1 reads SGDLS; CDR2 reads YYNGEE. V lost 5 bases, J lost 3 bases, and 11 bases lay in between. The CDR3 bases are TGTGCCAGCAGAAGGACACAGGACTATGGCTACACCTTC. This encodes CASRRTQDYGYTF.

With regard to this clone: In the same sample, other DNA sequences code for this CDR3. J is TRBJ2-5 and V is TRBV19; D is uncertain. Trimming left V 1 base short and J 2 bases short, with 5 bases between. CDR3 length equals 13 residues. Per the germline V gene, CDR1 is LNHDA and CDR2 is SQIVND (reference sequence). For the CDR3, the DNA is TGTGCCAGTAGTATAGGGCCTCAAGAGACCCAGTACTTC. Protein product: CASSIGPQETQYF.

The V call is TRBV12-3 or TRBV12-4, the J call TRBJ2-5, with a weak D call TRBD1 (5 bases). The CDR3 is made up of 12 amino acids. Trimming pared 5 bases from V and 5 bases from J, leaving 9 bases between. The CDR3 region has the DNA TGTGCCAGCAGTACAGGAGTCGAGACCCAGTACTTC. Its translation: CASSTGVETQYF.